These 24 T cell receptor beta chains were all obtained from the same sample, sequenced in a study of shared clonotypes between healthy human individuals. Profiled with immunoSEQ multiplex PCR; TCRdb holds only in-frame clones, not every one. The table lists some 2,100,000 clones, about 92% of them singletons. Naive-designated CD8 cells lacked CD45RO, were positively enriched for CCR7, and omitted terminally differentiated effector memory CD45RA+ cells. The sequencing input was naive CD8+ T cells from PBMCs. Receptors were obtained from a man between 18 and 29 years old in good health. Some clones in this sample may be carry-over from other donors' samples.

The rearrangement uses TRBV7-9 and TRBJ2-2, with no clear D. V gave up 2 bases and J gave up 11 bases, with 3 bases separating them. Per the germline V gene, CDR1 is SEHNR and CDR2 is FQNEAQ (reference sequence). This CDR3 region has 10 residues. The CDR3 nucleotides are TGTGCCAGCAGCTTATCTGAGCTGTTTTTT. Amino acid sequence: CASSLSELFF.

This clone was counted once. The chain is built from TRBV4-1 and TRBJ2-1, with 8 nucleotides matching TRBD1. The junction had 14 bases not matched to a gene; V was cut back by 3 bases and J by 7 bases. The CDR3 extends over 17 amino acids. Looked up from germline, CDR1 is MGHRA and CDR2 is YSYEKL. The chain's CDR3 is CASSHSPARGPSNEQFF. As DNA, the CDR3 is TGCGCCAGCAGCCACTCTCCAGCCAGGGGGCCCTCGAATGAGCAGTTCTTC.

The rearrangement links TRBV25-1 to TRBJ2-3; TRBD2 matches 7 bases. J lost 0 bases, V lost 6 bases, and 6 bases had no gene match. The CDR3 is made up of 15 amino acids. The germline V gene encodes CDR1 MGHDK and CDR2 SYGVNS. The CDR3 bases are TGTGCCAGCAGAACGGGGGGAGCAAGCACAGATACGCAGTATTTT. This encodes CASRTGGASTDTQYF.

V and J are TRBV27 and TRBJ1-5, with TRBD1 as a possible D gene (5 bases). This CDR3 is 14 amino acids long. With 2 bases removed from V and 7 bases from J, the gap between germline ends came to 12 bases. Germline values: CDR1 MNHEY, CDR2 SMNVEV (reference sequence). This CDR3 is CASSLREGRQPQHF. DNA for the CDR3: TGTGCCAGCAGTTTACGTGAGGGGCGGCAGCCCCAGCATTTT.

V and J are TRBV4-1 and TRBJ2-7; D possibly corresponds to TRBD2 (5 bases). Germline V gene data show CDR1 as MGHRA and CDR2 as YSYEKL. The CDR3 length is 15 residues. V lost 0 bases to trimming and J lost 4 bases, with 13 bases between them. CDR3 nucleotides: TGCGCCAGCAGCCAAGATTATATTGGGGAGTACGAGCAGTACTTC. It translates to CASSQDYIGEYEQYF.

As concerns this clone: Different DNA sequences within this sample yield the same CDR3. V is TRBV27 and J is TRBJ2-7; D gene unclear. The germline CDR1 and CDR2 sequences are MNHEY and SMNVEV (reference sequence). V lost 3 bases, J lost 2 bases, and 8 bases lay in between. The CDR3 runs 13 residues. DNA of the CDR3: TGTGCCAGCAGTTTTGGGGTGACCTACGAGCAGTACTTC. Its protein is CASSFGVTYEQYF.

The rearrangement links TRBV5-1 to TRBJ2-3, with TRBD2 matching over 10 bases. J lost 5 bases, V lost 0 bases, and 9 bases had no gene match. This CDR3 region has 17 residues. Germline values: CDR1 SGHRS, CDR2 YFSETQ. Here the CDR3 reads CASSLGSRLAGVDTQYF. For the CDR3, the DNA is TGCGCCAGCAGCTTGGGGTCCCGGCTAGCGGGGGTAGATACGCAGTATTTT.

V and J are TRBV11-1 and TRBJ2-5; 7 bases are shared with TRBD1. With V trimmed by 3 bases and J by 3 bases, 10 bases remained unmatched. This CDR3 comprises 16 residues. Germline-derived CDR1 and CDR2 are SGHAT and FQDESV (reference sequence). The CDR3 protein is CASSLGVTGNEETQYF. The CDR3 nucleotides are TGTGCCAGCAGCTTGGGGGTGACAGGGAATGAAGAGACCCAGTACTTC.

Comments on this clone: The sample has other DNA sequences that encode this CDR3 too. The chain combines TRBV28 with TRBJ2-7; 7 bases line up with TRBD1. V gave up 5 bases and J gave up 1 base; unmatched junction bases: 5. Germline CDR1 is MDHEN and CDR2 is SYDVKM. This CDR3 has 14 residues. The CDR3 is CASSQTGSSYEQYF. The DNA of the CDR3 is TGTGCCAGCAGTCAGACAGGGTCTTCCTACGAGCAGTACTTC.

The rearrangement links TRBV4-1 to TRBJ1-1; perhaps TRBD1 as D (5 bases). The V end lost 0 bases, the J end lost 4 bases, and 9 bases lay between the germline ends. The CDR3 length is 14 residues. CDR1 and CDR2 (germline): MGHRA, YSYEKL. The chain's CDR3 is CASSQDRRGTEAFF. CDR3 nucleotide sequence: TGCGCCAGCAGCCAAGATAGGAGGGGCACTGAAGCTTTCTTT.

The genes are TRBV29-1 and TRBJ2-2, with a weak D call TRBD2 (5 bases). CDR3 size: 15 residues. V lost 1 base and J 7 bases, leaving 16 bases between the germline ends. Germline values: CDR1 SQVTM, CDR2 ANQGSEA. The CDR3 nucleotides are TGCAGCGTTGAAGCCGCCCAGACGGCGGGCGGGGAGCTGTTTTTT. It is translated as CSVEAAQTAGGELFF.

The genes are TRBV29-1 and TRBJ2-1; tentative D call: TRBD1 (6 bases). Per germline, CDR1 SQVTM and CDR2 ANQGSEA. The V gene lost 1 base and the J gene lost 3 bases, with 10 bases spanning the gap. CDR3 size: 14 residues. CDR3 amino acids: CSVEGQVYYNEQFF. The CDR3 nucleotides read TGCAGCGTTGAAGGACAGGTATACTACAATGAGCAGTTCTTC.

J is TRBJ2-7 and V is TRBV7-8; possibly TRBD2 for D (5 bases). There are 13 residues in the CDR3. CDR1 SGHVS and CDR2 FQNEAQ come from the germline V gene. V was pared by 5 bases and J by 3 bases, with 11 bases between. The CDR3 region has the DNA TGTGCCAGCAGCAACGGACTCTTCTACGAGCAGTACTTC. Its translation: CASSNGLFYEQYF.

With respect to this clone: This may stem from a read error, because a much larger clone lies one nucleotide away. V usage is TRBV11-2 and J usage is TRBJ1-1, with D uncertain. CDR3 size: 11 residues. CDR1 and CDR2 from the germline V gene are SGHAT and FQNNGV. V was clipped by 5 bases and J by 1 base, with 2 bases between them. As DNA, the CDR3 is TGTGCCAGCAGCCAGAACACTGAAGCTTTCTTT. It specifies CASSQNTEAFF.

This chain connects TRBV19 to TRBJ2-7, with TRBD2 matching over 7 bases. Germline values: CDR1 LNHDA, CDR2 SQIVND (reference sequence). J gave up 5 bases and V 6 bases, and 7 bases lay outside the gene matches. The CDR3 has 13 residues. The CDR3 region has the DNA TGTGCCAGTAGGTCAAGCGGGAACCACGAGCAGTACTTC. Its translation is CASRSSGNHEQYF.

V is TRBV28 and J is TRBJ2-7; 8 bases are shared with TRBD2. This CDR3 region has 14 residues. Germline V CDR1 and CDR2: MDHEN, SYDVKM. V shed 5 bases, J shed 5 bases, and the junction held 8 bases outside the gene matches. For the CDR3, the DNA is TGTGCCAGCAGTATCCGCGGGGGGACGGACGAGCAGTACTTC. Protein: CASSIRGGTDEQYF.

The chain combines TRBV5-6 with TRBJ2-7, with 7 bases aligning to TRBD2. The CDR3 loop spans 15 amino acids. Germline CDR1 SGHDT, CDR2 YYEEEE. J gave up 5 bases and V 0 bases, and 8 bases lay outside the gene matches. In DNA, the CDR3 is TGTGCCAGCAGCTTGGTCCCGGGGGGTATCCACGAGCAGTACTTC. This encodes CASSLVPGGIHEQYF.

With respect to this clone: Other DNA variants within this sample encode the same CDR3. The chain has TRBV28 and TRBJ1-5; no definite D call. V was trimmed by 2 bases and J by 1 base, leaving 6 bases between them. This CDR3 is built from 14 residues. From germline, CDR1 is MDHEN and CDR2 SYDVKM. The CDR3 here is CASSLRGSNQPQHF. As DNA, the CDR3 is TGTGCCAGCAGTTTAAGAGGGAGCAATCAGCCCCAGCATTTT.

The chain uses TRBV7-9 and TRBJ2-3; 10 bases map to TRBD1. Looked up from germline, CDR1 is SEHNR and CDR2 is FQNEAQ (reference sequence). The J segment lost 5 bases and the V segment lost 5 bases, leaving 1 base of the junction unmatched. The CDR3 covers 13 residues. CDR3 amino acids: CASSRTGGDTQYF. In DNA, the CDR3 is TGTGCCAGCAGCCGGACAGGGGGAGATACGCAGTATTTT.

V and J are TRBV28 and TRBJ2-1; D tentatively fits TRBD1 or TRBD2 (5 bases each). The CDR3 contains 14 residues. Germline V gives CDR1 MDHEN, CDR2 SYDVKM. V shed 7 bases and J shed 3 bases, with 13 bases lying between them. The chain's CDR3 is CASIPGRLYNEQFF. The CDR3 DNA follows: TGTGCCAGCATCCCGGGACGGCTCTACAATGAGCAGTTCTTC.

This chain links TRBV19 with TRBJ2-2; 10 bases are shared with TRBD2. The germline gives CDR1 LNHDA, CDR2 SQIVND (reference sequence). V trimming: 5 bases; J trimming: 6 bases; junction bases outside the gene matches: 6. This CDR3 is built from 15 residues. The CDR3 here is CASSGLAAPAGELFF. In nucleotides, the CDR3 is TGTGCCAGTAGTGGACTAGCGGCTCCAGCCGGGGAGCTGTTTTTT.

With respect to this clone: Other DNA sequences within the sample encode an identical CDR3. CDR3 nucleotide sequence: TGCGCCAGCAGCCAATACCGAACAGATACGCAGTATTTT. Its protein is CASSQYRTDTQYF. This chain links TRBV4-3 with TRBJ2-3; D is unclear. The CDR3 consists of 13 residues. Trimming removed 2 bases at V and 3 bases at J, with 6 bases between. In germline, CDR1 is LGHNA, CDR2 YSLEER.

V usage is TRBV7-9 and J usage is TRBJ2-7, with no clear D. Per the germline V gene, CDR1 is SEHNR and CDR2 is FQNEAQ (reference sequence). The V end lost 3 bases, the J end lost 4 bases, and 10 bases lay between the germline ends. This CDR3 region has 13 residues. The CDR3 region has the DNA TGTGCCAGCAGCTTTTCACCCCTTTACGAGCAGTACTTC. This translates into CASSFSPLYEQYF.

As concerns this clone: At the DNA level, this CDR3 is encoded by other sequences in the same sample as well. The chain has TRBV11-2 and TRBJ1-1; no clear D. V lost 4 bases and J 7 bases, leaving 10 bases between the germline ends. Germline CDR1 reads SGHAT; CDR2 reads FQNNGV. This CDR3 is 12 amino acids long. The CDR3 is CASSSRGLEAFF. The CDR3 DNA is TGTGCCAGCAGCTCCCGCGGACTTGAAGCTTTCTTT. Full variable domain (remainder filled in from reference TRBV11-2 and TRBJ1-1): EAGVAQSPRYKIIEKRQSVAFWCNPISGHATLYWYQQILGQGPKLLIQFQNNGVVDDSQLPKDRFSAERLKGVDSTLKIQPAKLEDSAVYLCASSSRGLEAFFGQGTRLTVV.